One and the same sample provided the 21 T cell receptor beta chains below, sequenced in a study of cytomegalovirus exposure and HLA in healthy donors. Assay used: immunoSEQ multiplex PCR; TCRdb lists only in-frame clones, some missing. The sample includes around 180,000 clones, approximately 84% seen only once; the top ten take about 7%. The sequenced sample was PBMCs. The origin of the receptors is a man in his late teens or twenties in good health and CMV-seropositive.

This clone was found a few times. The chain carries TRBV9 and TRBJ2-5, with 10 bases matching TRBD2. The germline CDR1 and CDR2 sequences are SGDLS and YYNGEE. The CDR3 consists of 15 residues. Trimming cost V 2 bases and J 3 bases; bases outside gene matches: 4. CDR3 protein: CASSVHGLAEETQYF. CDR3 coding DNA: TGTGCCAGCAGCGTCCACGGACTAGCGGAAGAGACCCAGTACTTC.

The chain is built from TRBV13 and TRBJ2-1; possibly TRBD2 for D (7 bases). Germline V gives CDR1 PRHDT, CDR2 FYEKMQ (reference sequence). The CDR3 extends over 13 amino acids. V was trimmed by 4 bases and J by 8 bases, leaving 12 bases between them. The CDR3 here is CASSSQGGHEQFF. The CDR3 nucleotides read TGTGCCAGCAGCTCACAGGGAGGGCATGAGCAGTTCTTC.

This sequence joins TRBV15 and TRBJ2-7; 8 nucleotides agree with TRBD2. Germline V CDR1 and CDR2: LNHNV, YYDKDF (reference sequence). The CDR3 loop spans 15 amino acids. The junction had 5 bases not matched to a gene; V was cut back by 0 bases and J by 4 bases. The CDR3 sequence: CATSRDYGLAYEQYF. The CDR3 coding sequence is TGTGCCACCAGCAGAGATTACGGACTAGCTTACGAGCAGTACTTC.

CDR3 nucleotides: TGTGCCAGCAGTTTGACGCGAGGAGTCATGAACACTGAAGCTTTCTTT. This encodes CASSLTRGVMNTEAFF. J is TRBJ1-1 and V is TRBV27; D not certain. Trimming took 3 bases from V and 0 from J, leaving 14 bases between them. CDR1 and CDR2 (germline): MNHEY, SMNVEV (reference sequence). The CDR3 length is 16 residues.

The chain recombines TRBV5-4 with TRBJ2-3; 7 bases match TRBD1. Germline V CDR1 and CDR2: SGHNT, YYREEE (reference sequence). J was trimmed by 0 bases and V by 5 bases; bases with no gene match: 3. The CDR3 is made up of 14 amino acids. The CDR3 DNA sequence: TGTGCCAGCAGATACAGGGGAAGCACAGATACGCAGTATTTT. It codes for CASRYRGSTDTQYF.

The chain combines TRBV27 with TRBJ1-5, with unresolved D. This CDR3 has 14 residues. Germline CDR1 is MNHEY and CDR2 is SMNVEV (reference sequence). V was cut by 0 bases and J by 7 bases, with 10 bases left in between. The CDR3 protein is CASSLSAGWQPQHF. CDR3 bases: TGTGCCAGCAGTTTATCGGCGGGATGGCAGCCCCAGCATTTT.

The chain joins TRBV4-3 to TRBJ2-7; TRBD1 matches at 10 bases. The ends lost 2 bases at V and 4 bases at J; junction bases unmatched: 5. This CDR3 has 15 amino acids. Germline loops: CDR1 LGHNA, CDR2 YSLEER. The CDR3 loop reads CASSQLPGQGYEQYF. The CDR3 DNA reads TGCGCCAGCAGCCAACTACCGGGACAGGGGTACGAGCAGTACTTC.

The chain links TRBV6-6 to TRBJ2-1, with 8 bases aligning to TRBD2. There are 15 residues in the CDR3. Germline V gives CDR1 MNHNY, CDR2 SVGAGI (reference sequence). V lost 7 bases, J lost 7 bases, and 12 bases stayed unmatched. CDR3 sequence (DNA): TGTGCCAGCATTTTAACCGGGACTAGTATTAATGAGCAGTTCTTC. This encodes CASILTGTSINEQFF.

CDR3 sequence: CASSPGQSWPDTQYF. The CDR3 DNA reads as TGTGCCAGCTCACCCGGACAGAGCTGGCCAGATACGCAGTATTTT. V and J are TRBV18 and TRBJ2-3; tentatively, D is TRBD1 (6 bases). CDR1 is KGHSH and CDR2 is LQKENI in the germline V gene. V lost 3 bases, J lost 4 bases, and 14 bases lay in between. This CDR3 contains 15 residues.

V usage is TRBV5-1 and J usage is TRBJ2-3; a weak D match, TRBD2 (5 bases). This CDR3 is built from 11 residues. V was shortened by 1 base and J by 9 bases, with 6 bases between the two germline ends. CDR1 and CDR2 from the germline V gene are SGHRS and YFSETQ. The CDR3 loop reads CASSLPGTQYF. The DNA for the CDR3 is TGCGCCAGCAGCTTGCCGGGGACGCAGTATTTT.

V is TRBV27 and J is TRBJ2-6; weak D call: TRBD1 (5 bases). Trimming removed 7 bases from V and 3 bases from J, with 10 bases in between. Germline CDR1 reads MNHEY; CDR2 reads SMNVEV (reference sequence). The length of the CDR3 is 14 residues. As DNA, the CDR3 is TGTGCCAGCACCCCAAGGGGTGGGGCCAACGTCCTGACTTTC. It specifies CASTPRGGANVLTF.

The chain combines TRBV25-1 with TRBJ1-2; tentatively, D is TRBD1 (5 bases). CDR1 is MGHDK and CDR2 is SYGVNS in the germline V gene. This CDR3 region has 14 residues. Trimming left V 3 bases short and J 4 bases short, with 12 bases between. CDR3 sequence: CASSESGDSYGYTF. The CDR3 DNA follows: TGTGCCAGCAGTGAGTCGGGGGACTCCTATGGCTACACCTTC.

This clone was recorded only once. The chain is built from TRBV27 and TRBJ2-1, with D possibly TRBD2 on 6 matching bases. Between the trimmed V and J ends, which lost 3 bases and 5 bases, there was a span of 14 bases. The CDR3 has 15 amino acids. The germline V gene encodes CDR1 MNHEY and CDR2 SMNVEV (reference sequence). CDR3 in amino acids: CASSLGPSANNEQFF. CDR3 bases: TGTGCCAGCAGTTTGGGGCCTAGCGCGAACAATGAGCAGTTCTTC.

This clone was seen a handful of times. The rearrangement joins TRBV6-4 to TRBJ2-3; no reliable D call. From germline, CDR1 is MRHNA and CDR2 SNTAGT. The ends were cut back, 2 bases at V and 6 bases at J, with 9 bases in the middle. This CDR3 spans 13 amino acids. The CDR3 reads CASSDQLHDTQYF. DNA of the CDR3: TGTGCCAGCAGTGACCAACTCCACGATACGCAGTATTTT.

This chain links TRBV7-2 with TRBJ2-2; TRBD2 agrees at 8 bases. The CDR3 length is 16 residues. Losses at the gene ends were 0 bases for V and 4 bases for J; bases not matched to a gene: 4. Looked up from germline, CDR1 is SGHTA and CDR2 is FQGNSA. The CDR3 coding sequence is TGTGCCAGCAGCTTAGCGAGCGGGAGAGGCACCGGGGAGCTGTTTTTT. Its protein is CASSLASGRGTGELFF.

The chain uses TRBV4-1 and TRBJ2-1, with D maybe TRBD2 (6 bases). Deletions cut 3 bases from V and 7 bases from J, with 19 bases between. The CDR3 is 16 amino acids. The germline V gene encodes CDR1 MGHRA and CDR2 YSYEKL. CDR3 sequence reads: CASSHLRGGKGNEQFF. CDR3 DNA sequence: TGCGCCAGCAGCCACCTCCGAGGAGGGAAAGGAAATGAGCAGTTCTTC.

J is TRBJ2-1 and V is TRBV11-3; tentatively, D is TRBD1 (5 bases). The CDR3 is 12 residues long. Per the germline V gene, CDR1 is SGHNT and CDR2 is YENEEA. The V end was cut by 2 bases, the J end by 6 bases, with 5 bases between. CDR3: CASSLQGNEQFF. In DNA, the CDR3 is TGTGCCAGCAGCTTACAGGGCAATGAGCAGTTCTTC.

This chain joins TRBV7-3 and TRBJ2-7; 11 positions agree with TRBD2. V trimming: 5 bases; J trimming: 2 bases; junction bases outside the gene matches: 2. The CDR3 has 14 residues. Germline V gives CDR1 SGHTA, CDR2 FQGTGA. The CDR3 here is CASSLTSGAYEQYF. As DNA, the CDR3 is TGTGCCAGCAGCCTGACTAGCGGGGCCTACGAGCAGTACTTC.

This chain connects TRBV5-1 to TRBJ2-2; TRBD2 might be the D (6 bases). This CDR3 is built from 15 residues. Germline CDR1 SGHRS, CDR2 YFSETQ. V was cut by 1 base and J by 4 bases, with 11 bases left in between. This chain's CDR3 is CASSLIRGSTGELFF. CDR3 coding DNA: TGCGCCAGCAGCTTGATACGGGGGAGCACCGGGGAGCTGTTTTTT.

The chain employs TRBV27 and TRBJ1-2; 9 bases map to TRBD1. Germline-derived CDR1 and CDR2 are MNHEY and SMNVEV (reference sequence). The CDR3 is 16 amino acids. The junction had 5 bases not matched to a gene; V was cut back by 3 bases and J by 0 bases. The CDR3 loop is CASSFSGTGPNYGYTF. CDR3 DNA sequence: TGTGCCAGCAGTTTTTCCGGGACAGGGCCTAACTATGGCTACACCTTC.

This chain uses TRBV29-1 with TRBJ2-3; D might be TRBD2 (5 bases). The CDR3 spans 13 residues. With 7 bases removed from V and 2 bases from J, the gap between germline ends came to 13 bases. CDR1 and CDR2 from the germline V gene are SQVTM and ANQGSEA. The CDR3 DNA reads TGCAGCGCCTTAGGACTTTCCACAGATACGCAGTATTTT. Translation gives CSALGLSTDTQYF.